Described below is a single TCR beta chain sequence and its context. Its cognate antigen is unknown. CDR1 MNHEY and CDR2 SMNVEV come from the germline V gene (reference sequence). V was pared by 4 bases and J by 5 bases, with 7 bases between. The CDR3 covers 12 residues. This sample is part of a study of T cell repertoires in cytomegalovirus infection. From the reads, TCRdb called clonotypes with MiXCR, one entry per CDR3 protein. The profile covers about a million distinct CDR3 sequences, with less than 35% appearing a single time and around an eighth taken by the ten largest. The genes are TRBV27 and TRBJ2-3; no firm D call. The material was cultured CD8+ T cells from PBMCs, obtained from culture after CMV antigen stimulation. This TCR was recovered from a human donor in good health (CMV status not recorded). Some clones in this sample may be carry-over from other donors' samples. CDR3: CASSSPLDTQYF. DNA of the CDR3: TGTGCCAGCAGTTCCCCCCTAGATACGCAGTATTTT.